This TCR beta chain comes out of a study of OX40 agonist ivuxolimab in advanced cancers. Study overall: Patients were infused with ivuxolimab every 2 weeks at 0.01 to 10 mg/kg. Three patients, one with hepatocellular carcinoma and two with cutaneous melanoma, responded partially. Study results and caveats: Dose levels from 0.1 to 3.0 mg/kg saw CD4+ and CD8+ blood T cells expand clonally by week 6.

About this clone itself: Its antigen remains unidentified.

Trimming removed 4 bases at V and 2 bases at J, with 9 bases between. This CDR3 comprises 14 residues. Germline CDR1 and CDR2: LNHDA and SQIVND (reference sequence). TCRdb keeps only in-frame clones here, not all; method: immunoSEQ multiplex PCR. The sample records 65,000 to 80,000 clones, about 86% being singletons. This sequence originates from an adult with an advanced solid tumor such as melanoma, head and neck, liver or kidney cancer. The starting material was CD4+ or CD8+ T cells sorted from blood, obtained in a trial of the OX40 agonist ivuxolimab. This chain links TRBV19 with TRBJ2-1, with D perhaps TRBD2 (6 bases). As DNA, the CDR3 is TGTGCCAGTAGTAGCGGGGTTGCCTACAATGAGCAGTTCTTC. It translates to CASSSGVAYNEQFF.